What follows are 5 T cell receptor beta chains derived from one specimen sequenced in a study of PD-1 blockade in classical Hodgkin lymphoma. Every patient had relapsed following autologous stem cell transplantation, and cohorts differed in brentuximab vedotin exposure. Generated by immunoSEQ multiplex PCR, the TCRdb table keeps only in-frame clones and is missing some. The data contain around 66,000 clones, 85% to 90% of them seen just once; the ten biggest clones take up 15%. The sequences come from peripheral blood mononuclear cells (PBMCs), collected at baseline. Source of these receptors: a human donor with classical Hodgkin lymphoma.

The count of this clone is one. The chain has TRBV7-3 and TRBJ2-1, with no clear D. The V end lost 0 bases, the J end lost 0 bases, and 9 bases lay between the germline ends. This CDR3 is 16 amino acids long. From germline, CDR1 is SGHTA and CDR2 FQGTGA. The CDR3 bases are TGTGCCAGCAGCTTAACTGTGGCCAGCTCCTACAATGAGCAGTTCTTC. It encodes CASSLTVASSYNEQFF.

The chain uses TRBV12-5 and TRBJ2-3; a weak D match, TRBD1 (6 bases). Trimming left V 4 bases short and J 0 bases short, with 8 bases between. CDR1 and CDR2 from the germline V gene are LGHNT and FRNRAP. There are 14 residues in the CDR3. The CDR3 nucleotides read TGTGCTAGTGGTTACCAGGGGAGCACAGATACGCAGTATTTT. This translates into CASGYQGSTDTQYF.

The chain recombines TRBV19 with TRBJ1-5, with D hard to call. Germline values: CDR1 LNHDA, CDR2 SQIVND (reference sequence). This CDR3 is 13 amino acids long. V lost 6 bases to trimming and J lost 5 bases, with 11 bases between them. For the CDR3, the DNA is TGTGCCAGTAGAGATCCGTTGCATCAGCCCCAGCATTTT. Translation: CASRDPLHQPQHF.

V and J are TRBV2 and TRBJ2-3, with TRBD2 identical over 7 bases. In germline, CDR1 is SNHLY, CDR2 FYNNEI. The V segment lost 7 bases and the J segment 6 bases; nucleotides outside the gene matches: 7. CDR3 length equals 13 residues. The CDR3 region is CASTRTSYDTQYF. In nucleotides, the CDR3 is TGTGCCAGCACCAGGACTAGTTACGATACGCAGTATTTT.

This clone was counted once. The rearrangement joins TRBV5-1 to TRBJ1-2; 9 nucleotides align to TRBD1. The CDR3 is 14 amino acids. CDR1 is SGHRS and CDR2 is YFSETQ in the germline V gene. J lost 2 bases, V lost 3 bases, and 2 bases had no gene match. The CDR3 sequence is CASSSGQGNYGYTF. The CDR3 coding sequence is TGCGCCAGCAGCTCCGGACAGGGGAACTATGGCTACACCTTC. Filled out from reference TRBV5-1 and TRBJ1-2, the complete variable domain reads KAGVTQTPRYLIKTRGQQVTLSCSPISGHRSVSWYQQTPGQGLQFLFEYFSETQRNKGNFPGRFSGRQFSNSRSEMNVSTLELGDSALYLCASSSGQGNYGYTFGSGTRLTVV.